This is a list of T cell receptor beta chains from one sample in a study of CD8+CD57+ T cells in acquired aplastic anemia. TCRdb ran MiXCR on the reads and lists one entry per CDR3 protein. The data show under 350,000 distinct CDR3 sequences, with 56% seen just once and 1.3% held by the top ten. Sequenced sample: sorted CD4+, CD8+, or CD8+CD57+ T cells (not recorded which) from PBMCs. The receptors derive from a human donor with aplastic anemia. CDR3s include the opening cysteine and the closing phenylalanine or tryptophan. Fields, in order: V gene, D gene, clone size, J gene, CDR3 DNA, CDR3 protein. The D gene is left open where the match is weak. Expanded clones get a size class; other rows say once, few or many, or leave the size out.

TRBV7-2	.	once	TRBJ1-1	TGTGCCAGCAGCTTATTTCTCGACGGGCCAGAAGCTTTCTTT	CASSLFLDGPEAFF
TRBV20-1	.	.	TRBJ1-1	TGCAGTGCTAGCGGGTCCCTGGGGGCAGGGAATACTGAAGCTTTCTTT	CSASGSLGAGNTEAFF
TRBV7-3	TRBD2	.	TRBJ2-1	TGTGCCAGCAGCTTAGTGCTCGGGGAGGGGCAGTTCTTC	CASSLVLGEGQFF
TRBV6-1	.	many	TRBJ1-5	TGTGCCAGCAGTGGGCACCCGAACCCCGGGAGCAATCAGCCCCAGCATTTT	CASSGHPNPGSNQPQHF
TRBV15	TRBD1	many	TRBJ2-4	TGTGCCACCAGCAGAAACCCCGGGACAGAAAACATTCAGTACTTC	CATSRNPGTENIQYF
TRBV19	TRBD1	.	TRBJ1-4	TGTGCCAGTACCCGGACAGGGAGTAAAGCAACTAATGAAAAACTGTTTTTT	CASTRTGSKATNEKLFF
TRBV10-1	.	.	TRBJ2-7	TGTGCCAGCAGTTATGCGGGCGCGAACTACGAGCAGTACTTC	CASSYAGANYEQYF
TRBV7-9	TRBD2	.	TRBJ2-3	TGTGCCAGCAGCTTAGTCGTCGGGAGGTCAGATACGCAGTATTTT	CASSLVVGRSDTQYF
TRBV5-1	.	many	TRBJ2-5	TGCGCCAGCAGTTTTTCCGGGAGCCGACAAGAGACCCAGTACTTC	CASSFSGSRQETQYF
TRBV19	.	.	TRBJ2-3	TGTGCCAGTAGTATTGGGTCGGGCAGGAGGGGAGATACGCAGTATTTT	CASSIGSGRRGDTQYF
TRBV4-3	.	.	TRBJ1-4	TGCGCCAGCAGCCAAGGGACCATAGAAAAACTGTTTTTT	CASSQGTIEKLFF